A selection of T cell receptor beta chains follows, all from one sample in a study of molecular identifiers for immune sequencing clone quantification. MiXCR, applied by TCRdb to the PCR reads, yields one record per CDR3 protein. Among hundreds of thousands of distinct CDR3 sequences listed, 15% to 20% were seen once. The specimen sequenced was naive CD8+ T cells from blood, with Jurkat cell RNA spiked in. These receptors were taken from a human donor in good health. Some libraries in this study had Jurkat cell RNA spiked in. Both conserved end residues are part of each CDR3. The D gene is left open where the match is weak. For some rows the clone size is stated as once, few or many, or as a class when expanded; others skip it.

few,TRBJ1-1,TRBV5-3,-,CASSFPTGTSTEAFF,TGTGCCAGCAGCTTCCCTACAGGGACAAGCACTGAAGCTTTCTTT
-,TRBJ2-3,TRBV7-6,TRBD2,CASSSGTGGSTDTQYF,TGTGCCAGCAGCTCGGGGACTGGCGGGAGTACAGATACGCAGTATTTT
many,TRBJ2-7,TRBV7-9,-,CASSTNSGDEQYF,TGTGCCAGCAGCACCAATTCAGGGGACGAGCAGTACTTC
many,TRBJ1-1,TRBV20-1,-,CSAREGRSTEAFF,TGCAGTGCTAGAGAGGGCCGTTCCACTGAAGCTTTCTTT
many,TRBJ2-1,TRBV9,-,CASSDSGDNEQFF,TGTGCCAGCAGCGATTCGGGCGATAATGAGCAGTTCTTC
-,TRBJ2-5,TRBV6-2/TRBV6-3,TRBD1,CASSGTGTGGETQYF,TGTGCCAGCAGTGGAACCGGGACAGGGGGAGAGACCCAGTACTTC
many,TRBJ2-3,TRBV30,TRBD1,CAWSGGQGVDTQYF,TGTGCCTGGAGTGGAGGACAGGGTGTAGATACGCAGTATTTT
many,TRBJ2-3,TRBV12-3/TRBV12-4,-,CASSLDGPTRGDTQYF,TGTGCCAGCAGTTTAGACGGCCCCACGAGAGGAGATACGCAGTATTTT
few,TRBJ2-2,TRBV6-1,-,CASSEVGGPPTGELFF,TGTGCCAGCAGTGAGGTGGGGGGGCCCCCCACCGGGGAGCTGTTTTTT
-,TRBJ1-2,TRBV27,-,CASSLRGGRNNYGYTF,TGTGCCAGCAGTTTAAGGGGGGGACGGAACAACTATGGCTACACCTTC
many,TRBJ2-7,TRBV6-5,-,CASSYSTSIGEQYF,TGTGCCAGCAGTTACTCGACGTCTATCGGCGAGCAGTACTTC
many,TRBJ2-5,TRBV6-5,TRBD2,CASSYGLAGEGETQYF,TGTGCCAGCAGTTACGGGTTAGCGGGAGAGGGAGAGACCCAGTACTTC
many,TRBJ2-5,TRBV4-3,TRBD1,CASSQGPTGGSETQYF,TGCGCCAGCAGCCAAGGACCCACAGGGGGGTCAGAGACCCAGTACTTC
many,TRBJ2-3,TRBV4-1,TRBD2,CASSQEVAGGTSTDTQYF,TGCGCCAGCAGCCAAGAAGTGGCGGGAGGGACTAGCACAGATACGCAGTATTTT
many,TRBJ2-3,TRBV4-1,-,CASSQLLVLERDTQYF,TGCGCCAGCAGCCAGCTCCTGGTCCTGGAGAGAGATACGCAGTATTTT
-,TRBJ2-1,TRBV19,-,CASSPDETHSYNEQFF,TGTGCCAGTAGTCCTGATGAGACCCACTCCTACAATGAGCAGTTCTTC
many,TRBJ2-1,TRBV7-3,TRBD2,CASSPGLAGPIGEQFF,TGTGCCAGCAGCCCCGGACTAGCGGGACCCATCGGAGAGCAGTTCTTC
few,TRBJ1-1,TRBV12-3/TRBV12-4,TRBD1,CASSLTGQARPQNTEAFF,TGTGCCAGCAGTTTAACCGGACAGGCGCGTCCCCAGAACACTGAAGCTTTCTTT
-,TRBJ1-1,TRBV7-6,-,CASSSQPGQRGTEAFF,TGTGCCAGCAGCTCGCAACCCGGACAGCGAGGGACTGAAGCTTTCTTT
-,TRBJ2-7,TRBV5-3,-,CASSLVRDPYEQCF,TGCGCCAGCAGCTTGGTTAGGGACCCCTACGAGCAGTGCTTC
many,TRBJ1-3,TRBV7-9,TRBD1,CASSLGGTDSGNTIYF,TGTGCCAGCAGCTTAGGCGGGACAGACTCTGGAAACACCATATATTTT
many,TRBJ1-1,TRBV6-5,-,CASRSGGATEAFF,TGTGCCAGCAGATCCGGGGGGGCTACTGAAGCTTTCTTT
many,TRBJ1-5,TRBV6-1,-,CASSGLGNSNQPQHF,TGTGCCAGCAGTGGGCTCGGGAACAGCAATCAGCCCCAGCATTTT
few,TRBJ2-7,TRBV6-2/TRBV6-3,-,CACRFGLEQYF,TGTGCCTGCCGCTTTGGGCTCGAGCAGTACTTC
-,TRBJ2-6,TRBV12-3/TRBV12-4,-,CASSSSGPPSGANVLTF,TGTGCCAGCAGTTCTTCAGGGCCCCCCTCGGGGGCCAACGTCCTGACTTTC
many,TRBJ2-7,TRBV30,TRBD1,CAWSGTGQGSYEQYF,TGTGCCTGGAGTGGAACAGGACAGGGGTCCTACGAGCAGTACTTC
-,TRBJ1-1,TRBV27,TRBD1,CASRLIAGQGLAEAFF,TGTGCCAGCAGGCTTATCGCCGGACAGGGATTAGCTGAAGCTTTCTTT
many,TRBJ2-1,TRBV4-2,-,CASSQPGDYNEQFF,TGTGCCAGCAGCCAGCCCGGAGACTACAATGAGCAGTTCTTC
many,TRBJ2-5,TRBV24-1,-,CATSERAKETQYF,TGTGCCACCAGTGAAAGGGCTAAAGAGACCCAGTACTTC
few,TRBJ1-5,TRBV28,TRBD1,CASSLTGTANQPQHF,TGTGCCAGCAGTTTAACAGGGACAGCGAATCAGCCCCAGCATTTT
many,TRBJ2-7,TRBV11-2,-,CASSLVNEQYF,TGTGCCAGCAGCTTAGTTAACGAGCAGTACTTC
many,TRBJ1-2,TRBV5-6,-,CASSLEGDGNYGYTF,TGTGCCAGCAGCTTGGAAGGCGACGGCAACTATGGCTACACCTTC
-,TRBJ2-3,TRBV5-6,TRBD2,CASSHWTSGADTQYF,TGTGCCAGCAGCCACTGGACTAGCGGGGCAGATACGCAGTATTTT
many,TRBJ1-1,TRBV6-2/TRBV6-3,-,CASSYAGMGTEAFF,TGTGCCAGCAGTTACGCGGGGATGGGGACTGAAGCTTTCTTT
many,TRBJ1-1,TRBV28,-,CASNRGTEAFF,TGTGCCAGCAACCGAGGCACTGAAGCTTTCTTT
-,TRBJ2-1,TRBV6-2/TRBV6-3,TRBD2,CASSYSETSGGNEQFF,TGTGCCAGCAGTTACTCGGAGACTAGCGGGGGTAATGAGCAGTTCTTC
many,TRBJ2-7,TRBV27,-,CASTQGHRPYEQYF,TGTGCCAGCACCCAAGGGCACCGGCCCTACGAGCAGTACTTC
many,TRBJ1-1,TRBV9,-,CASSQNRDLPFNTEAFF,TGTGCCAGCAGCCAGAACCGGGACTTGCCTTTCAACACTGAAGCTTTCTTT
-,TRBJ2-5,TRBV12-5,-,CASGLLAGETQYF,TGTGCTAGTGGTTTACTAGCAGGAGAGACCCAGTACTTC
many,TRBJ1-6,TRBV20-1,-,CSAREGGGGRGTYGSPLHF,TGCAGTGCTAGAGAAGGAGGGGGTGGCAGGGGCACTTATGGTTCACCCCTCCACTTT
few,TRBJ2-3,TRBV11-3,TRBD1,CASSYGQGWGTDTQYF,TGTGCCAGCAGCTACGGACAGGGGTGGGGCACAGATACGCAGTATTTT
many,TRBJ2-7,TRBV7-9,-,CASSHEVGNEQYF,TGTGCCAGCAGCCACGAGGTCGGTAACGAGCAGTACTTC
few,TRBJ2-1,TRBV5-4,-,CASSLGGPLEYNEQFF,TGTGCCAGCAGCTTGGGGGGCCCCCTTGAATACAATGAGCAGTTCTTC
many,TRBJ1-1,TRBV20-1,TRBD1,CSARDVAGGWNTEAFF,TGCAGTGCTAGAGATGTGGCAGGGGGGTGGAACACTGAAGCTTTCTTT
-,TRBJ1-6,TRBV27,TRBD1,CASSLTGGNSPLHF,TGTGCCAGCAGTCTGACAGGGGGCAATTCACCCCTCCACTTT
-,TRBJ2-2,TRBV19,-,CASRLGVNTGELFF,TGTGCCAGTAGATTGGGGGTTAACACCGGGGAGCTGTTTTTT
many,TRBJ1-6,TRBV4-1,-,CASSQGGSSYNSPLHF,TGCGCCAGCAGCCAAGGAGGTAGCTCCTATAATTCACCCCTCCACTTT
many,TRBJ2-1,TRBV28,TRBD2,CASRPLADADNEQFF,TGTGCCAGCCGCCCACTAGCGGATGCAGATAATGAGCAGTTCTTC
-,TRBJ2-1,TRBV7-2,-,CASSIRGWGAPEQFF,TGTGCCAGCAGCATAAGAGGGTGGGGGGCCCCCGAGCAGTTCTTC
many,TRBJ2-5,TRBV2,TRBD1,CASSPILGGQGPKTQYF,TGTGCCAGCAGCCCCATACTAGGAGGACAGGGGCCAAAGACCCAGTACTTC
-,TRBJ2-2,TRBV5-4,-,CASSRTPLDGELFF,TGTGCCAGCAGCCGTACCCCCTTGGACGGGGAGCTGTTTTTT
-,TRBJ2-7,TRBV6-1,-,CASSGVGKGLSYGQYF,TGTGCCAGCAGTGGAGTTGGGAAGGGACTCTCCTACGGGCAGTACTTC
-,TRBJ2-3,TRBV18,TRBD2,CASSAAGADTQYF,TGTGCCAGCTCTGCTGCGGGAGCAGATACGCAGTATTTT
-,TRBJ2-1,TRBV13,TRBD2,CASSPPPGTSGYNEQFF,TGTGCCAGCAGCCCCCCCCCCGGGACTAGCGGCTACAATGAGCAGTTCTTC
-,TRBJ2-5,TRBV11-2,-,CASSPDPVGETQYF,TGTGCCAGCAGCCCTGATCCGGTAGGGGAGACCCAGTACTTC